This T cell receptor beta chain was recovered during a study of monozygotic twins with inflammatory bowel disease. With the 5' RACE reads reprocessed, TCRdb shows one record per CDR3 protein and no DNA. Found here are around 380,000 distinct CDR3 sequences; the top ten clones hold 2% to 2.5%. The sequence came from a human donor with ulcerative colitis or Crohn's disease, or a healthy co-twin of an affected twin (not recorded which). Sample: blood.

This CDR3 reads CASGFRTDWGLGYTF. V usage is TRBV27 and J usage is TRBJ1-2; TCRdb proposes TRBD1, but this gene call is untestable without DNA. This CDR3 is 15 amino acids long. Germline V lookup: CDR1 MNHEY, CDR2 SMNVEV (reference sequence).